The present TCR beta chain was sequenced within a study of T-cell reconstitution after alpha-beta-depleted transplantation in children (dated by TCRdb to the mid-2010s). Regarding the complete study: Using TCR repertoire profiling, the study followed T-cell immune reconstitution in a quantitative way in children after TCRalphabeta/CD19-depleted allogeneic hematopoietic cell transplantation.

Points on this clonotype: Its antigen remains undetermined. Base qualities are not at hand, and no much larger clone is one base apart.

CDR1 and CDR2, looked up from the germline V gene, are SQVTM and ANQGSEA. V has 5 bases trimmed and J has 1 base trimmed; junction bases matching no gene number 7. Its CDR3 holds 15 amino acids, cysteine through phenylalanine. The retained sequence is limited to the CDR3, 45 bases, with the frame set at the first base. Explained via the paper, the treatment or condition label denotes: allogeneic hematopoietic cell transplantation with graft depleted of TCRalphabeta T cells and CD19 B cells. TCRalphabeta/CD19-depleted allogeneic hematopoietic cell grafts were given to the transplant recipients, all of whom were children. The method behind the library was PCR. Sequenced on an Illumina HiSeq 2500. Molecular barcoding was employed in the preparation of TCR libraries, with unique molecular identifiers being used to normalize TCRbeta repertoire quantification. TCRdb itself trimmed the public reads at Q25 with fastp, ran MiXCR and retained productive beta chains. CDR3 protein duplicates are merged, each entry listing the most common genes and DNA. The sample table shows about 76,000 distinct CDR3 sequences, and 13% to 15% are seen once. The ten top clones hold 25% to 35% of the sample.

What the study reported, not specific to this receptor: Apparently early alphabetaT-cell count recovery about two months after transplant reportedly relied on only several hundred rapidly expanded clones derived from non-depleted graft cells. The high TCRbeta diversity at day 60 in some patients was ascribed to recipient T cells and intrathymic progenitors that had survived conditioning. Hyperexpanded clone frequencies declined over subsequent months; after one year, T-cell counts and TCRbeta diversity were mostly attributed to newly produced T cells.

This clonotype originated in a male patient between 2 and 10 years old who had a stem cell transplant for acute lymphoblastic leukemia, so the T cells may come from the graft donor. The V gene is TRBV29-1 and the J gene is TRBJ1-5, and TRBD1 matches 8 of the central bases. Specimen: PBMCs, mostly from graft donor cells, collected 180 days after TCRalphabeta/CD19-depleted stem cell transplant. The nucleotide sequence reads TGCAGCGTTCCTGCCCGACAGGGGAGCAATCAGCCCCAGCATTTT. This translates into CSVPARQGSNQPQHF. The reference TRBV29-1 and TRBJ1-5 proteins fill in what lies around the CDR3, so the full variable domain reads SAVISQKPSRDICQRGTSLTIQCQVDSQVTMMFWYRQQPGQSLTLIATANQGSEATYESGFVIDKFPISRPNLTFSTLTVSNMSPEDSSIYLCSVPARQGSNQPQHFGDGTRLSIL.